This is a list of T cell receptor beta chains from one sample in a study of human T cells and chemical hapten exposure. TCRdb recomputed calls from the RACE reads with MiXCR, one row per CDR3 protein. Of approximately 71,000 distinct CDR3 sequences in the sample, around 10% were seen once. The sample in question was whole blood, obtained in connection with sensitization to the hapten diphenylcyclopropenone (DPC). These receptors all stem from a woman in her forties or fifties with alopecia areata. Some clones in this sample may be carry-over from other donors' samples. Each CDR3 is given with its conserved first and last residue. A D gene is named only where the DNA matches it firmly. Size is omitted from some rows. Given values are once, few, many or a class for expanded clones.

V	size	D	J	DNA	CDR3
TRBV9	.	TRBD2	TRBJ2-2	TGTGCCAGCAGCGTTCGACGGGAGGAGAACACCGGGGAGCTGTTTTTT	CASSVRREENTGELFF
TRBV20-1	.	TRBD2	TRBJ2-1	TGCAGTGCTAGCGGCGGGGGGGTTATGTTTGAGCAGTTCTTC	CSASGGGVMFEQFF
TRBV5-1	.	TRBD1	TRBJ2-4	TGCGCCAGCAGCCCAACGACAGGGTCCAAAAACATTCAGTACTTC	CASSPTTGSKNIQYF
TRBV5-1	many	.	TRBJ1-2	TGCGCCAGCAGCTTAGCCCCTCCTCGAGGCTATGGCTACACCTTC	CASSLAPPRGYGYTF
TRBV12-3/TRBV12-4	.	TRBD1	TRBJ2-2	TGTGCCAGCAGTATCGGACAGGGGGCCGACACCGGGGAGCTGTTTTTT	CASSIGQGADTGELFF
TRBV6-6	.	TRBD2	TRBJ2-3	TGTGCCACCATAGGCAGGCGGGGGGGAGCAGATACGCAGTATTTT	CATIGRRGGADTQYF
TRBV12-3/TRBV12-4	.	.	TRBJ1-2	TGTGCCAGCAGTTTAGTTGGGAGCTATGGCTACACCTTC	CASSLVGSYGYTF
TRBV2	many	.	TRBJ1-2	TGTGCCAGCCCTAACTATGGCTACACCTTC	CASPNYGYTF
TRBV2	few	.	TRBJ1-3	TGTGCCACCTCAGGGGACTCTGGAAACACCATATATTTT	CATSGDSGNTIYF
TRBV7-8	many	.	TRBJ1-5	TGTGCCAGCAGCTTAGGCGGGACGAGCAATCAGCCCCAGCATTTT	CASSLGGTSNQPQHF
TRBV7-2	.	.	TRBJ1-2	TGTGCCAGCAGCCCCCACACCAACTATGGCTACACCTTC	CASSPHTNYGYTF
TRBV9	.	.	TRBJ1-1	TGTGCCAGCAGCGTAGGAGAGAACACTGAAGCTTTCTTT	CASSVGENTEAFF
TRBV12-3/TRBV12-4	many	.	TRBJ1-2	TGTGCCAGCAGTTTAGCGCTGGGGGCCCACTATGGCTACACCTTC	CASSLALGAHYGYTF
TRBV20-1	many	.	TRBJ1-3	TGCAGTGCTAGAAGTACAGGGCCTGGAAACACCATATATTTT	CSARSTGPGNTIYF
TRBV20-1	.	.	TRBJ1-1	TGCATCCTCAGATCCAGCTGGAACACTGAAGCTTTCTTT	CILRSSWNTEAFF
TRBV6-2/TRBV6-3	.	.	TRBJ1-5	TGTGCCAGCAGTTACGGGGCTAGCAATCAGCCCCAGCATTTT	CASSYGASNQPQHF
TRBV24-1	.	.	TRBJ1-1	TGTGCCACCAGTGGAGAGGGGGGCACTGAAGCTTTCTTT	CATSGEGGTEAFF
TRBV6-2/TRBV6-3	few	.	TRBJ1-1	TGTGCCAGCAGTTACTCTGGTCCTTTCAACACTGAAGCTTTCTTT	CASSYSGPFNTEAFF
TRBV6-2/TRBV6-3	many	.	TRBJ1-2	TGTGCCAGCAGTTACGGAGGGCAGAACTATGGCTACACCTTC	CASSYGGQNYGYTF
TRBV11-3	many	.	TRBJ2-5	TGTGCCAGCAGCCTCCGCTCGGAGACCCAGTACTTC	CASSLRSETQYF
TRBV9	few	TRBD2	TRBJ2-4	TGTGCCAGCAGCGTACAAGGGGGACTAGCGGGAAACATTCAGTACTTC	CASSVQGGLAGNIQYF
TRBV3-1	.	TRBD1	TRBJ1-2	TGTGCCAGCAGCCAAGCGGGACAGGGGGCCAATGGCTACACCTTC	CASSQAGQGANGYTF
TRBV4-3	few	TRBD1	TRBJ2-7	TGCGCCAGCAGCCAATTCACGGATCGGGACAGAGGCGACTACGAGCAGTACTTC	CASSQFTDRDRGDYEQYF
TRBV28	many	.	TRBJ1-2	TGTGCCATCCCGATCGGGTCCCCGCTCGGTGGCTACACCTTC	CAIPIGSPLGGYTF
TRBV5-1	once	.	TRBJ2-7	TGCGCCAGCAGCTTGCGAGGAGGAGACTACGAGCAGTACTTC	CASSLRGGDYEQYF
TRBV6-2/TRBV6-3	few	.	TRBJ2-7	TGTGCCAGCAGTTACGGGCTGGATGTGACCTACGAGCAGTACTTC	CASSYGLDVTYEQYF
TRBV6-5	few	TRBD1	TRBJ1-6	TGTGCCAGCAGGCCGGGGGGACAGGGGAATTCACCCCTCCACTTT	CASRPGGQGNSPLHF
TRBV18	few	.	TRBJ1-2	TGTGCCAGCTCGCCTGACGCTAACTATGGCTACACCTTC	CASSPDANYGYTF
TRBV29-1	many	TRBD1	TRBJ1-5	TGCAGCGTTGGGGACAGGGGAAGCAATCAGCCCCAGCATTTT	CSVGDRGSNQPQHF
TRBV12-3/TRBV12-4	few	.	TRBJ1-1	TGTGCCAGCAGTTTTACGGAGAACACTGAAGCTTTCTTT	CASSFTENTEAFF
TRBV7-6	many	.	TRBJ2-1	TGTGCCAGCAGCTTAGGAGGTGCGAGCTCCTACAATGAGCAGTTCTTC	CASSLGGASSYNEQFF
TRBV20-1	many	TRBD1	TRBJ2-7	TGCAGTGCTTCACCGAGGGGGCCGAGGGGATACGAGCAGTACTTC	CSASPRGPRGYEQYF
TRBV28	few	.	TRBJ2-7	TGTGCCAGCCAAACCCGAGACTACGAGCAGTACTTC	CASQTRDYEQYF
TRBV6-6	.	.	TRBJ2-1	TGTGCCAGCATTCCTACCTCCTACAATGAGCAGTTCTTC	CASIPTSYNEQFF
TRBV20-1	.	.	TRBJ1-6	TGCAGTGCTAGAGATTATCGGGAAACCTATAATTCACCCCTCCACTTT	CSARDYRETYNSPLHF
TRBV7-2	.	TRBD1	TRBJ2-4	TGTGCCAGCAGCGTGGACAGGGGGAACATTCAGTACTTC	CASSVDRGNIQYF
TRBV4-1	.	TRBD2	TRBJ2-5	TGCGCCAGCAGCCCCCTGGAGCGGGGTCAAGAGACCCAGTACTTC	CASSPLERGQETQYF
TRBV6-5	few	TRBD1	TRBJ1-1	TGTGCCAGCAGTTGGGACAGGGGGGACACTGAAGCTTTCTTT	CASSWDRGDTEAFF
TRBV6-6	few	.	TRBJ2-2	TGTGCCAGCCTCACCCCCGGGACACTTACCGGGGAGCTGTTTTTT	CASLTPGTLTGELFF
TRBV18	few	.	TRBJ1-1	TGTGCCAGCTCACCAGGGGAGCTCGAGAACACTGAAGCTTTCTTT	CASSPGELENTEAFF
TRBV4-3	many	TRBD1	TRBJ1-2	TGCGCCAGCAGCCAAGATCGCCAGGGGGCCTATGGCTACACCTTC	CASSQDRQGAYGYTF
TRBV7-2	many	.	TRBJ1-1	TGTGCCAGCAGCCTATCGCAAAACACTGAAGCTTTCTTT	CASSLSQNTEAFF